These T cell receptor beta chains were read from a single sample in a study of Graves' ophthalmopathy and Graves' hyperthyroidism. In TCRdb, the multiplex PCR reads were re-called with MiXCR into one record per CDR3 protein. The data contain 200,000 to 300,000 distinct CDR3 sequences, around 42% of them singletons. The source material was peripheral blood. The receptors were sampled from an adult man with Graves' ophthalmopathy. CDR3s include the opening cysteine and the closing phenylalanine or tryptophan. The D gene is left open where the match is weak. Some rows have no size entry. The others give once, few or many, or a class for an expanded clone.

cdr3_nt | cdr3_aa | clone_size | d_call | cdr3_length | j_call | v_call
TGTGCCAGCAGTCCCGGCTTTCAAGAGACCCAGTACTTC | CASSPGFQETQYF | many | . | 13 | TRBJ2-5 | TRBV2
TGTGCCAGCAGCTCGGGGGCACTAGCGGGAGGAGAGTACCAAGAGACCCAGTACTTC | CASSSGALAGGEYQETQYF | few | TRBD2 | 19 | TRBJ2-5 | TRBV7-8
TGTGCCAGCAGGAAACCGGGACTACGGGACGAGCAGCACTTC | CASRKPGLRDEQHF | . | TRBD2 | 14 | TRBJ2-7 | TRBV6-5
TGCGCCAGCAGTGAGTCGTCGGGGGATGATGGCTACACCTTC | CASSESSGDDGYTF | . | . | 14 | TRBJ1-2 | TRBV10-2
TGCAGCGTCGCAGGGGTGCAGTACTTC | CSVAGVQYF | . | . | 9 | TRBJ2-5 | TRBV29-1
TGCAGTGCTAGAGGTGGACAGGAGAACACTGAAGCTTTCTTT | CSARGGQENTEAFF | . | TRBD1 | 14 | TRBJ1-1 | TRBV20-1
TGTGCCAGCAGTCCCCGGGTCCGTCCCTACGAGCAGTACTTC | CASSPRVRPYEQYF | . | . | 14 | TRBJ2-7 | TRBV2
TGTGCCAGCAGCTTAGACAATTCACCCCTCCACTTT | CASSLDNSPLHF | many | . | 12 | TRBJ1-6 | TRBV9
TGTGCCAGCAGTGCCAACCCAGGGACACCACCACCCATCGAGCAGTACTTC | CASSANPGTPPPIEQYF | . | . | 17 | TRBJ2-7 | TRBV2
TGTGCCAGCAGTCAGCGACAGGGTAACTATGGCTACACCTTC | CASSQRQGNYGYTF | . | TRBD1 | 14 | TRBJ1-2 | TRBV12-3/TRBV12-4
TGTGCCAGCAGCCCTGGGGGGAGCCCTCTCCAAGAGACCCAGTACTTC | CASSPGGSPLQETQYF | . | . | 16 | TRBJ2-5 | TRBV14
TGTGCCAGCAGCCCTCGGTCGGGACAGCCCTACAAGCAGTACTTC | CASSPRSGQPYKQYF | . | TRBD1 | 15 | TRBJ2-7 | TRBV2
TGTGCCACCAGTGCTTGGGACAGACGCTCCTACGAGCAGTACTTC | CATSAWDRRSYEQYF | few | TRBD1 | 15 | TRBJ2-7 | TRBV24-1
TGTGCCAGCAGCCCTGGCCCCCTCTATGGCTACACCTTC | CASSPGPLYGYTF | many | . | 13 | TRBJ1-2 | TRBV7-3
TGTGCCAGCAGCCCGGGACGGTGGGCTGAAAAACTGTTTTTT | CASSPGRWAEKLFF | many | . | 14 | TRBJ1-4 | TRBV7-8
TGCAGCGTTGAGAGGGTTGGGGAAGTCGATGGCTACACCTTC | CSVERVGEVDGYTF | many | . | 14 | TRBJ1-2 | TRBV29-1
TGTGCCAGCAGCAAAGACAGGGGTGAAGCTTTCTTT | CASSKDRGEAFF | . | TRBD1 | 12 | TRBJ1-1 | TRBV7-9
TGTGCCAGCAGCTTGGACAGCGACCAAGAGACCCAGTACTTC | CASSLDSDQETQYF | few | . | 14 | TRBJ2-5 | TRBV5-4
TGTGCCAGCAGATACGACAGGGGGCGAGAGACCCAGTACTTC | CASRYDRGRETQYF | . | TRBD1 | 14 | TRBJ2-5 | TRBV5-6
TGTGCCAGCAGCTCGGACAGGTTGAACACTGAAGCTTTCTTT | CASSSDRLNTEAFF | few | TRBD1 | 14 | TRBJ1-1 | TRBV7-8
TGTGCCAGCAGTGAGAACAGGGGGAGCACCGGGGAGCTGTTTTTT | CASSENRGSTGELFF | . | TRBD1 | 15 | TRBJ2-2 | TRBV25-1
TGTGCCAGCAGTCGGAGGGGAATGAGCAATCAGCCCCAGCATTTT | CASSRRGMSNQPQHF | . | . | 15 | TRBJ1-5 | TRBV2
TGTGCCACTGGTGGGGGGATCGAAGAGACCCAGTACTTC | CATGGGIEETQYF | . | . | 13 | TRBJ2-5 | TRBV19
TGTGCCAGCAGCTTAGGGGACAGGAATTCACCCCTCCACTTT | CASSLGDRNSPLHF | few | TRBD1 | 14 | TRBJ1-6 | TRBV7-8
TGCAGTGCCCAGGGAGCGGGAGAGAACCAAGAGACCCAGTACTTC | CSAQGAGENQETQYF | . | TRBD2 | 15 | TRBJ2-5 | TRBV20-1
TGTGCCATCAGTGAGCTGGCGAGGGGGCCGCTTGGGGCCAACGTCCTGACTTTC | CAISELARGPLGANVLTF | . | TRBD1 | 18 | TRBJ2-6 | TRBV10-3
TGTGCCAGTAAGATTTCTTCAGGCATGAACACTGAAGCTTTCTTT | CASKISSGMNTEAFF | . | . | 15 | TRBJ1-1 | TRBV19